This passage covers 30 T cell receptor beta chains from one sample sequenced in a study of CD8+ T cells in alopecia areata. Specified treatment: oral pan-JAK inhibitor, 5-10 mg twice daily. Extracted from the samples, RNA was reverse transcribed into cDNA to serve as the sequencing template. Profiled with immunoSEQ multiplex PCR; TCRdb holds only in-frame clones, not every one. The sample holds approximately 210,000 clones, more than 55% seen once. Sample: CD4+ T cells sorted from blood, taken between weeks 43 and 45, from a patient treated with tofacitinib. These receptors were collected from a human donor with alopecia areata.

This clone turned up a few times. This chain uses TRBV29-1 with TRBJ2-3; a weak D match, TRBD2 (5 bases). CDR3 length: 14 amino acids. V was trimmed by 7 bases and J by 6 bases, leaving 20 bases between them. Per germline, CDR1 SQVTM and CDR2 ANQGSEA. As DNA, the CDR3 is TGCAGCGCTCTCCACCGCCTCGGCGGGGATACGCAGTATTTT. Translated: CSALHRLGGDTQYF.

The chain combines TRBV7-2 with TRBJ2-3, with no clear D. The ends were cut back, 5 bases at V and 6 bases at J, with 12 bases in the middle. CDR1 is SGHTA and CDR2 is FQGNSA in the germline V gene. This CDR3 region has 13 residues. CDR3: CASSRAGLDTQYF. The CDR3 coding sequence is TGTGCCAGCAGCCGCGCCGGGCTCGATACGCAGTATTTT.

The V call is TRBV2, the J call TRBJ1-5; perhaps TRBD1 as D (6 bases). Germline V gene sequence: CDR1 SNHLY, CDR2 FYNNEI. This CDR3 is built from 15 residues. The V end lost 6 bases, the J end lost 4 bases, and 16 bases lay between the germline ends. The CDR3 sequence: CASSSDSARNQPQHF. CDR3 sequence (DNA): TGTGCCAGCAGCTCGGACAGTGCTCGGAATCAGCCCCAGCATTTT.

This clone was observed a few times. The chain recombines TRBV6-6 with TRBJ2-1; the match to TRBD2 covers 11 bases. The ends lost 5 bases at V and 6 bases at J; junction bases unmatched: 9. The CDR3 is 16 amino acids. Germline-derived CDR1 and CDR2 are MNHNY and SVGAGI (reference sequence). CDR3 nucleotides: TGTGCCAGCAGTAGCCAACTAGCGGGGGTACTCAATGAGCAGTTCTTC. This gives the protein CASSSQLAGVLNEQFF.

The chain has TRBV5-6 and TRBJ2-5; TRBD2 agrees at 11 bases. The length of the CDR3 is 19 residues. Germline V gene data show CDR1 as SGHDT and CDR2 as YYEEEE. Trimming removed 4 bases from V and 1 base from J; junction bases left unmatched: 15. Here the CDR3 DNA reads TGTGCCAGCAGCGCGGCAGGTCGGGTCGGGACTAGCGGCCAAGAGACCCAGTACTTC. Its translation is CASSAAGRVGTSGQETQYF.

This clone showed up just a few times. Other nucleotide sequences in the sample specify the same CDR3. This chain uses TRBV5-1 with TRBJ2-3, with D uncertain. The germline V gene has CDR1 SGHRS and CDR2 YFSETQ. Trimming took 2 bases from V and 0 from J, leaving 10 bases between them. This CDR3 comprises 15 residues. The CDR3 DNA follows: TGCGCCAGCAGCTTTAAGGGATCTAGCACAGATACGCAGTATTTT. Amino acid sequence: CASSFKGSSTDTQYF. The whole variable domain, filled in from reference TRBV5-1 and TRBJ2-3, reads KAGVTQTPRYLIKTRGQQVTLSCSPISGHRSVSWYQQTPGQGLQFLFEYFSETQRNKGNFPGRFSGRQFSNSRSEMNVSTLELGDSALYLCASSFKGSSTDTQYFGPGTRLTVL.

The chain joins TRBV30 to TRBJ2-2; 10 bases map to TRBD2. After removal of 4 bases from V and 3 bases from J, the junction contained 5 bases not matched to a gene. The CDR3 totals 15 residues. From germline, CDR1 is GTSNPN and CDR2 SVGIG (reference sequence). The CDR3 nucleotides read TGTGCCTGGAATAAAGCGGGGGGGCACACCGGGGAGCTGTTTTTT. Translated: CAWNKAGGHTGELFF.

This clone has only a few counts. CDR3 region: CASSPDIRGNEQFF. CDR3 bases: TGTGCCAGCAGTCCGGATATACGTGGGAATGAGCAGTTCTTC. V gene TRBV6-5 combines with J gene TRBJ2-1; D is uncertain. Between the trimmed V and J ends, which lost 5 bases and 7 bases, there was a span of 15 bases. Per the germline V gene, CDR1 is MNHEY and CDR2 is SVGAGI. The CDR3 is 14 amino acids.

The chain uses TRBV5-4 and TRBJ2-2, with TRBD2 matching 12 bases. The CDR3 is 16 amino acids. CDR1 and CDR2 (germline): SGHNT, YYREEE (reference sequence). V lost 5 bases, J lost 7 bases, and 9 bases stayed unmatched. The CDR3 nucleotides are TGTGCCAGCAGTTCTCTAGCGGGGGGGCCCCTCGGGGAGCTGTTTTTT. This encodes CASSSLAGGPLGELFF.

This clone was picked up a small number of times. The chain couples TRBV14 to TRBJ2-7; perhaps TRBD2 as D (6 bases). Per germline, CDR1 SGHDN and CDR2 FVKESK. This CDR3 contains 17 residues. V dropped 1 base and J dropped 3 bases, with 19 bases sitting between them. CDR3 in amino acids: CASSQVRRGRDGYEQYF. The CDR3 nucleotides are TGTGCCAGCAGCCAAGTCAGGAGGGGCAGGGATGGCTACGAGCAGTACTTC.

The chain is built from TRBV30 and TRBJ1-1; D perhaps matches TRBD1 (5 bases). Per germline, CDR1 GTSNPN and CDR2 SVGIG (reference sequence). V lost 1 base, J lost 3 bases, and 12 bases lay in between. The CDR3 has 14 amino acids. The CDR3 DNA sequence: TGTGCCTGGAGTGCCACCGACAGCTACACTGAAGCTTTCTTT. Translation gives CAWSATDSYTEAFF.

V usage is TRBV29-1 and J usage is TRBJ2-5; D unclear. Germline V lookup: CDR1 SQVTM, CDR2 ANQGSEA. V was cut by 4 bases and J by 1 base, with 7 bases left in between. The CDR3 length is 12 residues. The CDR3: CSVGEAQETQYF. DNA of the CDR3: TGCAGCGTTGGGGAAGCCCAAGAGACCCAGTACTTC. Supplemented by reference TRBV29-1 and TRBJ2-5, the full variable domain reads SAVISQKPSRDICQRGTSLTIQCQVDSQVTMMFWYRQQPGQSLTLIATANQGSEATYESGFVIDKFPISRPNLTFSTLTVSNMSPEDSSIYLCSVGEAQETQYFGPGTRLLVL.

The chain recombines TRBV6-5 with TRBJ1-1, with a weak D call TRBD1 (6 bases). The CDR3 totals 14 residues. CDR1 and CDR2 from the germline V gene are MNHEY and SVGAGI. V lost 7 bases and J lost 5, with 17 bases in between. The CDR3 coding sequence is TGTGCCAGCACTCAACCAGGGGTGCGAACTGAAGCTTTCTTT. Protein product: CASTQPGVRTEAFF.

The rearrangement uses TRBV11-2 and TRBJ2-1, with D perhaps TRBD2 (5 bases). Germline values: CDR1 SGHAT, CDR2 FQNNGV. Deletions cut 5 bases from V and 8 bases from J, with 10 bases between. The CDR3 is made up of 12 amino acids. The CDR3 DNA sequence: TGTGCCAGCAGCCCAGCGGACCATGAGCAGTTCTTC. This translates into CASSPADHEQFF.

The rearrangement uses TRBV18 and TRBJ1-1; possible D gene TRBD1, 5 bases. The germline V gene has CDR1 KGHSH and CDR2 LQKENI. This CDR3 has 14 amino acids. The V and J ends lost 2 bases and 4 bases respectively, with 11 bases between them. CDR3 in DNA: TGTGCCAGCTCACCAGGGGGAATTGGCACTGAAGCTTTCTTT. This encodes CASSPGGIGTEAFF.

This CDR3 reads CASSQDGSTDTQYF. In DNA form, the CDR3 reads TGTGCCAGCAGCCAAGATGGGTCGACAGATACGCAGTATTTT. J is TRBJ2-3 and V is TRBV4-2; D is unresolved. Per the germline V gene, CDR1 is LGHNA and CDR2 is YNFKEQ. This CDR3 spans 14 amino acids. Trimming took 0 bases from V and 3 from J, leaving 7 bases between them.

The chain combines TRBV4-3 with TRBJ2-2; perhaps TRBD2 as D (6 bases). V was trimmed by 2 bases and J by 0 bases, leaving 10 bases between them. This CDR3 has 16 amino acids. CDR1 and CDR2 (germline): LGHNA, YSLEER. The CDR3 bases are TGCGCCAGCAGCCAATTATGGGGGGCGAACACCGGGGAGCTGTTTTTT. Protein product: CASSQLWGANTGELFF.

V is TRBV6-1 and J is TRBJ2-3; D is perhaps TRBD2 (5 bases). The CDR3 consists of 13 residues. V was cut by 5 bases and J by 3 bases, with 9 bases left in between. CDR1 and CDR2 from the germline V gene are MNHNS and SASEGT. The CDR3 coding sequence is TGTGCCAGCAGTACACTAGATACAGATACGCAGTATTTT. It yields the protein CASSTLDTDTQYF.

The rearrangement uses TRBV9 and TRBJ1-2; D not certain. Germline loops: CDR1 SGDLS, CDR2 YYNGEE. This CDR3 has 15 amino acids. V was pared by 3 bases and J by 5 bases, with 17 bases between. The CDR3 loop reads CASSGGSREGYGYTF. The CDR3 DNA is TGTGCCAGCAGCGGGGGTAGTAGGGAAGGGTATGGCTACACCTTC.

This clone was counted once. Different DNA sequences within this sample yield the same CDR3. The chain has TRBV29-1 and TRBJ1-1; D remains ambiguous. Germline V gives CDR1 SQVTM, CDR2 ANQGSEA. This CDR3 is built from 13 residues. Trimming stripped 3 bases from V and 0 bases from J, with 8 bases between. This CDR3 is CSVEGQMNTEAFF. CDR3 DNA sequence: TGCAGCGTTGAGGGTCAGATGAACACTGAAGCTTTCTTT.

V is TRBV25-1 and J is TRBJ1-2; TRBD1 matches 8 bases. Germline CDR1 and CDR2: MGHDK and SYGVNS. Unmatched junction bases numbered 5, after V lost 8 bases and J lost 6 bases. The length of the CDR3 is 12 residues. The CDR3 loop reads CASGQGSHGYTF. CDR3 sequence (DNA): TGTGCCAGCGGACAGGGAAGTCATGGCTACACCTTC.

This chain joins TRBV7-2 and TRBJ1-6; 8 nucleotides agree with TRBD1. With 5 bases clipped from V and 9 bases from J, the junction kept 15 bases outside the gene matches. CDR1 and CDR2 (germline): SGHTA, FQGNSA. The CDR3 is 17 amino acids. CDR3 residues: CASSPLGGRDRSSPLHF. The DNA of the CDR3 is TGTGCCAGCAGCCCGTTGGGGGGTCGGGACAGGTCTTCACCCCTCCACTTT.

The chain joins TRBV13 to TRBJ2-2; D call uncertain. In germline, CDR1 is PRHDT, CDR2 FYEKMQ (reference sequence). The V end lost 1 base, the J end lost 7 bases, and 7 bases lay between the germline ends. The CDR3 covers 13 residues. The CDR3 here is CASSLDDVGELFF. CDR3 sequence (DNA): TGTGCCAGCAGCTTAGATGACGTCGGGGAGCTGTTTTTT.

The CDR3: CAWNGGLAKNIQYF. Written as DNA, the CDR3 is TGTGCCTGGAATGGGGGTCTAGCCAAAAACATTCAGTACTTC. The V gene is TRBV30, the J gene TRBJ2-4, with D perhaps being TRBD1 or TRBD2 (5 bases each). Trimming took off 4 bases at V and 0 bases at J, with 10 bases between the two ends. Germline V gives CDR1 GTSNPN, CDR2 SVGIG (reference sequence). The CDR3 consists of 14 residues.

Remarks on this clone: The same CDR3 also results from other DNA sequences found in this sample. The rearrangement joins TRBV29-1 to TRBJ1-1; no firm D call. The germline CDR1 and CDR2 sequences are SQVTM and ANQGSEA. This CDR3 has 13 residues. The V and J ends lost 4 bases and 0 bases respectively, with 9 bases between them. The DNA of the CDR3 is TGCAGCGTTGTAAGGCAGATGAACACTGAAGCTTTCTTT. Its translation: CSVVRQMNTEAFF.

The chain has TRBV29-1 and TRBJ1-2; D not resolved. Germline CDR1 is SQVTM and CDR2 is ANQGSEA. This CDR3 is built from 12 residues. V lost 4 bases, J lost 4 bases, and 10 bases lay in between. CDR3 DNA: TGCAGCGTTGGACACGGCCGCTATGGCTACACCTTC. It codes for CSVGHGRYGYTF. Looking up the rest from reference TRBV29-1 and TRBJ1-2 gives the full variable domain: SAVISQKPSRDICQRGTSLTIQCQVDSQVTMMFWYRQQPGQSLTLIATANQGSEATYESGFVIDKFPISRPNLTFSTLTVSNMSPEDSSIYLCSVGHGRYGYTFGSGTRLTVV.

This clone has at least ten counts. V gene TRBV19 combines with J gene TRBJ2-4, with 9 bases that match TRBD2. The CDR3 has 11 residues. The germline CDR1 and CDR2 sequences are LNHDA and SQIVND (reference sequence). The junction had 6 bases not matched to a gene; V was cut back by 8 bases and J by 13 bases. The CDR3, as DNA: TGTGCCAGTGGGACTAGCCAACTCCAGTACTTC. This encodes CASGTSQLQYF.

Here the CDR3 reads CASSPHRGGNYGYTF. CDR3 in DNA: TGTGCCAGCAGCCCCCACCGCGGGGGGAACTATGGCTACACCTTC. The rearrangement uses TRBV11-2 and TRBJ1-2; D might be TRBD1 (5 bases). V was shortened by 5 bases and J by 2 bases, with 15 bases between the two germline ends. In germline, CDR1 is SGHAT, CDR2 FQNNGV. The length of the CDR3 is 15 residues.

The table lists this clone with a few counts. The CDR3 DNA reads as TGTGCCAGTAGTCTCCGGACGGAGAACACTGAAGCTTTCTTT. It yields the protein CASSLRTENTEAFF. V is TRBV19 and J is TRBJ1-1; no clear D. The CDR3 extends over 14 amino acids. V was pared by 5 bases and J by 1 base, with 11 bases between. Germline assignment: CDR1 LNHDA and CDR2 SQIVND (reference sequence).

The DNA for the CDR3 is TGCGCCAGCAGCTTGGACAGGGAGTATGGCTACACCTTC. Protein product: CASSLDREYGYTF. The genes are TRBV5-1 and TRBJ1-2; a weak D match, TRBD1 (6 bases). Germline assignment: CDR1 SGHRS and CDR2 YFSETQ. V shed 0 bases and J shed 5 bases, with 8 bases lying between them. This CDR3 has 13 residues.